This record concerns one T cell receptor (beta chain) sequence. The sample is drawn from a study of blood T cell repertoires in COVID-19. Authors' methods: Cell counts per sample came from amplifying reference gene primers. The repertoire was sequenced with immunoSEQ multiplex PCR; TCRdb's copy has only in-frame clones and lacks some. The V and J calls and clone size come from that table; D and trimming were worked out from the DNA. The sample yields 30,000 to 40,000 clones, 83% seen once. The TCR comes from a man between 50 and 59 years old with acute or convalescent COVID-19. The sequencing sample was made of peripheral blood.

This CDR3 is CASSSPSYRGEAFF. The CDR3 nucleotides are TGTGCCAGCAGTTCCCCGTCCTACAGGGGGGAAGCTTTCTTT. V gene TRBV28 combines with J gene TRBJ1-1; 8 bases are a match to TRBD1. The V gene's germline CDR1 is MDHEN and CDR2 SYDVKM. Losses at the gene ends were 4 bases for V and 8 bases for J; bases not matched to a gene: 9. The CDR3 has 14 residues. The full variable domain, with the rest looked up from reference TRBV28 and TRBJ1-1, is DVKVTQSSRYLVKRTGEKVFLECVQDMDHENMFWYRQDPGLGLRLIYFSYDVKMKEKGDIPEGYSVSREKKERFSLILESASTNQTSMYLCASSSPSYRGEAFFGQGTRLTVV.